This T cell receptor (beta chain) appears in the sequencing data of a study of early T cells in non-severe SARS-CoV-2 infection. Findings and limits, study-wide: Anti-spike CD8 responses were favored by VDJdb matching, which missed private and CD4 specificities.

V dropped 4 bases and J dropped 3 bases, with 7 bases sitting between them. The CDR3 runs to 12 residues. CDR1 and CDR2 from the germline V gene are MNHEY and SMNVEV (reference sequence). The library protocol tagged individual cDNA molecules with unique molecular identifiers. TCRdb used MiXCR to reprocess the 5' RACE reads, holding one entry per CDR3 protein. The data contain roughly 83,000 distinct CDR3 sequences, less than 11% of them singletons. This clonotype has just a few counts. The antigen is undetermined. Material: whole blood, obtained at baseline. This chain connects TRBV27 to TRBJ2-7; D gene uncertain. This TCR was recovered from an adult who was a healthcare worker with PCR-confirmed SARS-CoV-2 infection or an uninfected control (not recorded which). The CDR3 DNA sequence: TGTGCCAGCAGTTCTCCTCTCTACGAGCAGTACTTC. It codes for CASSSPLYEQYF.